One sample yielded the 14 T cell receptor beta chains listed below, sequenced in a study of siplizumab effects on memory and regulatory T cells. Here immunoSEQ multiplex PCR was the method, and the copy in TCRdb shows in-frame clones only, minus some. The table has 75,000 to 100,000 clones, around 94% seen once. The source material was non-Treg CD4+ T cells sorted from blood. The source of these receptors is a human donor in good health.

The gene calls are TRBV30 and TRBJ2-5; 11 bases align to TRBD2. CDR3 length: 17 amino acids. The ends lost 0 bases at V and 3 bases at J; junction bases unmatched: 9. Germline lookup yields CDR1 GTSNPN and CDR2 SVGIG (reference sequence). CDR3 DNA sequence: TGTGCCTGGAGTGTACAACTAGCGGGAGTAGGGGAAGAGACCCAGTACTTC. Translation: CAWSVQLAGVGEETQYF.

The chain uses TRBV2 and TRBJ1-1; maybe TRBD1 (6 bases). Germline-derived CDR1 and CDR2 are SNHLY and FYNNEI. Trimming cost V 6 bases and J 3 bases, with 23 bases left between them. The CDR3 sequence is 17 residues long. Here the CDR3 DNA reads TGTGCCAGCAGAGATCTGCGGGGGCTTCATAGGGACACTGAAGCTTTCTTT. It codes for CASRDLRGLHRDTEAFF.

The chain uses TRBV15 and TRBJ2-7; TRBD1 aligns across 11 bases. The V segment lost 3 bases and the J segment 4 bases; nucleotides outside the gene matches: 11. Germline assignment: CDR1 LNHNV and CDR2 YYDKDF (reference sequence). The CDR3 sequence is 17 residues long. The CDR3 sequence is CATSSRGTGGFYYEQYF. CDR3 sequence (DNA): TGTGCCACCAGCAGTAGGGGGACAGGGGGTTTTTATTACGAGCAGTACTTC. Looking up the rest from reference TRBV15 and TRBJ2-7 gives the full variable domain: DAMVIQNPRYQVTQFGKPVTLSCSQTLNHNVMYWYQQKSSQAPKLLFHYYDKDFNNEADTPDNFQSRRPNTSFCFLDIRSPGLGDTAMYLCATSSRGTGGFYYEQYFGPGTRLTVT.

The chain links TRBV10-1 to TRBJ2-1, with D unclear. Germline V lookup: CDR1 WNHNN, CDR2 SYGVQD (reference sequence). V lost 5 bases to trimming and J lost 4 bases, with 9 bases between them. The CDR3 is 13 amino acids. The CDR3 DNA reads TGCGCCAGCAGTTTTGACCAGTACAATGAGCAGTTCTTC. It is translated as CASSFDQYNEQFF.

This clone was picked up a small number of times. The chain is built from TRBV7-9 and TRBJ2-7; 7 positions match TRBD2. The CDR3 runs 14 residues. The V and J ends lost 0 bases and 6 bases, in that order; junction bases with no gene match: 5. Germline assignment: CDR1 SEHNR and CDR2 FQNEAQ (reference sequence). CDR3 loop: CASSLAAGAGEQYF. CDR3 DNA sequence: TGTGCCAGCAGCTTAGCTGCGGGAGCGGGCGAGCAGTACTTC.

The chain links TRBV28 to TRBJ2-2; D remains ambiguous. V was trimmed by 8 bases and J by 6 bases, leaving 13 bases between them. The CDR3 is 13 residues long. CDR1 and CDR2 from the germline V gene are MDHEN and SYDVKM. In nucleotides, the CDR3 is TGTGCCAGCTATGGCTACTCACCCGGGGAGCTGTTTTTT. It encodes CASYGYSPGELFF.

This clone came up a few times. J is TRBJ2-2 and V is TRBV7-2; D is unclear. V was pared by 0 bases and J by 4 bases, with 6 bases between. This CDR3 is built from 14 residues. From germline, CDR1 is SGHTA and CDR2 FQGNSA. CDR3 sequence (DNA): TGTGCCAGCAGCTTAGCTTACAGCACCGGGGAGCTGTTTTTT. Its protein is CASSLAYSTGELFF.

The chain joins TRBV27 to TRBJ1-4; D is ambiguous. Trimming stripped 8 bases from V and 0 bases from J, with 16 bases between. Germline CDR1 and CDR2: MNHEY and SMNVEV (reference sequence). This CDR3 has 16 amino acids. CDR3 DNA sequence: TGTGCCAGCCGTCCCAACCTAGTTGCAACTAATGAAAAACTGTTTTTT. It yields the protein CASRPNLVATNEKLFF.

The chain recombines TRBV5-4 with TRBJ1-2, with D perhaps matching TRBD1 (6 bases). Germline CDR1 SGHNT, CDR2 YYREEE (reference sequence). V dropped 1 base and J dropped 2 bases, with 9 bases sitting between them. The CDR3 covers 14 residues. The CDR3 DNA reads TGTGCCAGCAGCTTGACAGGGATCAACTATGGCTACACCTTC. Its translation is CASSLTGINYGYTF. Supplemented by reference TRBV5-4 and TRBJ1-2, the full variable domain reads ETGVTQSPTHLIKTRGQQVTLRCSSQSGHNTVSWYQQALGQGPQFIFQYYREEENGRGNFPPRFSGLQFPNYSSELNVNALELDDSALYLCASSLTGINYGYTFGSGTRLTVV.

This clone has more than one count but fewer than ten. This chain joins TRBV29-1 and TRBJ2-1; no reliable D call. Trimming shortened V by 4 bases and J by 2 bases, and 9 bases separated the two germline ends. Looked up from germline, CDR1 is SQVTM and CDR2 is ANQGSEA. The CDR3 runs 13 residues. Here the CDR3 reads CSVVYKAYNEQFF. The CDR3 region has the DNA TGCAGCGTTGTCTATAAGGCCTACAATGAGCAGTTCTTC.

The V gene is TRBV19, the J gene TRBJ2-1, with TRBD2 matching over 12 bases. The CDR3 has 18 residues. Germline V gene lookup returns CDR1 LNHDA and CDR2 SQIVND (reference sequence). Germline trimming cut 3 bases from V and 7 bases from J; bases unmatched to any gene: 13. The CDR3 is CASSILSVASGRANEQFF. CDR3 bases: TGTGCCAGTAGTATTCTTAGTGTGGCTAGCGGGAGGGCGAATGAGCAGTTCTTC.

The rearrangement links TRBV7-8 to TRBJ2-7; TRBD2 agrees at 15 bases. CDR1 is SGHVS and CDR2 is FQNEAQ in the germline V gene. This CDR3 is 17 amino acids long. J lost 1 base, V lost 3 bases, and 4 bases had no gene match. CDR3 sequence (DNA): TGTGCCAGCAGCTTGGGGACTAGCGGGAGGCCATCCTACGAGCAGTACTTC. Translating it yields CASSLGTSGRPSYEQYF.

The chain couples TRBV19 to TRBJ2-3; tentatively, D is TRBD2 (6 bases). Germline CDR1 is LNHDA and CDR2 is SQIVND (reference sequence). The CDR3 is 17 residues long. V was pared by 5 bases and J by 3 bases, with 21 bases between. The CDR3 coding sequence is TGTGCCAGTAGTTCGGCCGGCGGGGCTAGTATTACAGATACGCAGTATTTT. Its protein is CASSSAGGASITDTQYF.

The chain links TRBV4-1 to TRBJ2-7, with 8 bases identical to TRBD1. V was clipped by 6 bases and J by 4 bases; unmatched bases: 11. The CDR3 consists of 15 residues. Germline assignment: CDR1 MGHRA and CDR2 YSYEKL. The CDR3 is CASSPRQGPWYEQYF. In nucleotides, the CDR3 is TGCGCCAGCAGTCCAAGACAGGGGCCTTGGTACGAGCAGTACTTC.